The clone carrying this T cell receptor (beta chain) was counted a few times. In the original analysis: It was from reference gene primer amplification that nucleated cell counts were estimated. Data came from immunoSEQ multiplex PCR; TCRdb stores just in-frame clones and leaves some out. D and trimming come from the DNA, and the V and J calls and clone size come from that table. The sample has around 100,000 clones, roughly 84% seen once; the top ten hold under 2%. The ends were cut back, 0 bases at V and 5 bases at J, with 18 bases in the middle. The CDR3 length is 17 residues. CDR1 is SGHTS and CDR2 is YDEGEE in the germline V gene. This sample stems from a study of blood T cell repertoires in COVID-19. Study background: The United States, Italy and Spain provided the acute and convalescent COVID-19 samples.

The clonotype comes from a man aged 65 to 85 with active or convalescent COVID-19. Sequencing used peripheral blood. V usage is TRBV5-8 and J usage is TRBJ1-5; a possible D gene is TRBD1 (6 bases). CDR3 residues: CASSLVGGAGVHQPQHF. In nucleotides, the CDR3 is TGTGCCAGCAGCTTGGTTGGGGGGGCGGGTGTGCATCAGCCCCAGCATTTT.